This T cell receptor (beta chain) was identified during a study of T cells expressing NK-cell markers. TCRdb re-analyzed the 5' RACE reads; it lists each CDR3 protein once, without DNA. This sample's clone table lists some 460,000 distinct CDR3 sequences. The CDR3 totals 13 residues. The germline CDR1 and CDR2 sequences are WNHNN and SYGVQD (reference sequence). Material for sequencing was blood T cells: a sorted CD56 or NKG2C T cell subset, CD4+ or CD8+ T cells, or bulk PBMC T cells (not recorded which). The receptor comes from a woman in her fifties or sixties in good health. This chain links TRBV10-1 with TRBJ2-4; lacking DNA, the TRBD1 call made by TCRdb goes unchecked. CDR3 protein: CASTEGSGNIQYF.